This T cell receptor beta chain came from a study of human T cells and chemical hapten exposure. Across the study: TCR yields differed between samples (mainly from small differences in pooled library volume).

This clonotype has only a few counts. The antigen remains undetermined. Authors' analysis steps: With a range of about 20,000 to 750,000, the median per sample was 95,638 TCRs. TCRdb redid the calling of the 5' RACE reads with MiXCR, one entry per CDR3 protein. The V and J calls and clone size come from TCRdb's table, not from the authors' own analysis. Among roughly 110,000 distinct CDR3 sequences listed, roughly 18% were seen once. The study, taken as a whole, reports: Sensitization with DPC brought no change to TCRs above 1 in 1000 in frequency.

The starting material, unfractionated whole blood, was used for total RNA extraction. V lost 5 bases and J 5 bases, leaving 16 bases between the germline ends. CDR1 is MGHRA, CDR2 YSYEKL, per germline. The CDR3 covers 15 residues. The chain links TRBV4-1 to TRBJ2-1; tentatively, D is TRBD2 (5 bases). The receptor was isolated from a human donor in good health. CDR3 bases: TGCGCCAGCAGCTTAGGACCGCCGGGGAACAATGAGCAGTTCTTC. It codes for CASSLGPPGNNEQFF.